This T cell receptor (beta chain) was captured by sequencing in a study of shared T cell receptors in the human thymus. Assay: immunoSEQ multiplex PCR; the TCRdb copy retains only in-frame clones and omits some. The sample includes hundreds of thousands of clones, more than 70% of them seen just once. The germline V gene has CDR1 MRHNA and CDR2 SNTAGT. The length of the CDR3 is 12 residues. The ends were cut back, 9 bases at V and 8 bases at J, with 11 bases in the middle. The sample also formed part of further work on human thymus T cells.

The V gene is TRBV6-4, the J gene TRBJ1-6; D may be TRBD1 (6 bases). Material for sequencing was thymocytes. The clonotype originates from a boy under two years old with a congenital heart defect. For the CDR3, the DNA is TGTGCCAGACAGGGCTCGCATTCACCCCTCCACTTT. Translated: CARQGSHSPLHF.